Below are 28 T cell receptor beta chains sequenced from a single sample in a study of shared clonotypes between healthy human individuals. Sequencing was performed with immunoSEQ multiplex PCR; in TCRdb, only in-frame clones are kept and a portion is missing. The data contain some 2,000,000 clones, about 94% of them seen just once; the ten biggest clones take up roughly 0.13%. Material for sequencing was naive CD4+ T cells sorted from blood. Stated subset: CD45RA+ positively selected. The receptors were gathered from a man aged 18 to 30 in good health.

J is TRBJ1-4 and V is TRBV11-2, with TRBD1 matching over 11 bases. The J segment lost 8 bases and the V segment lost 5 bases, leaving 10 bases of the junction unmatched. CDR3 length: 16 amino acids. Germline values: CDR1 SGHAT, CDR2 FQNNGV. The CDR3 reads CASSQIGQGATEKLFF. The CDR3, as DNA: TGTGCCAGCAGCCAGATCGGACAGGGGGCTACGGAAAAACTGTTTTTT.

As for this clone: This CDR3 is also generated by other DNA sequences in the sample. The chain uses TRBV6-5 and TRBJ1-5; weak D call: TRBD1 (6 bases). With 7 bases removed from V and 1 base from J, the gap between germline ends came to 11 bases. CDR3 length: 14 residues. Germline loops: CDR1 MNHEY, CDR2 SVGAGI. This CDR3 reads CASTATGSNQPQHF. The CDR3 DNA reads as TGTGCCAGCACCGCTACAGGGAGCAATCAGCCCCAGCATTTT.

The J gene is TRBJ1-2, the V gene TRBV5-8; D not certain. Germline loops: CDR1 SGHTS, CDR2 YDEGEE. Deletions cut 4 bases from V and 8 bases from J, with 15 bases between. This CDR3 contains 13 residues. CDR3 nucleotide sequence: TGTGCCAGCAGCCCGTATTCTGTAGAGGGCTACACCTTC. This gives the protein CASSPYSVEGYTF.

The chain recombines TRBV10-2 with TRBJ1-6; D is unclear. The CDR3 consists of 17 residues. Germline CDR1 and CDR2: WSHSY and SAAADI. The V and J ends lost 8 bases and 0 bases respectively, with 17 bases between them. The CDR3 DNA follows: TGCGCCAGCTCAGTACTGGACTCTGTCTCCTATAATTCACCCCTCCACTTT. Its protein product is CASSVLDSVSYNSPLHF.

In DNA, the CDR3 is TGCGCCAGCAGTGTTAGCTCTAGCACAGATACGCAGTATTTT. Its protein is CASSVSSSTDTQYF. The chain carries TRBV5-1 and TRBJ2-3; D unresolved. Germline CDR1 reads SGHRS; CDR2 reads YFSETQ. V lost 5 bases, J lost 0 bases, and 10 bases lay in between. There are 14 residues in the CDR3. Supplemented by reference TRBV5-1 and TRBJ2-3, the full variable domain reads KAGVTQTPRYLIKTRGQQVTLSCSPISGHRSVSWYQQTPGQGLQFLFEYFSETQRNKGNFPGRFSGRQFSNSRSEMNVSTLELGDSALYLCASSVSSSTDTQYFGPGTRLTVL.

Comment on this clone: One end of the junction varies from germline; a read error may be responsible. V is TRBV18 and J is TRBJ2-1, with D unclear. The CDR3 has 14 residues. CDR1 is KGHSH, CDR2 LQKENI, per germline. The CDR3 loop is CASSPPGRGLEQFF. The CDR3 DNA reads TGTGCCAGCTCTCCACCGGGCCGAGGTCTCGAGCAGTTCTTC.

Comments on this clone: At one end, the junction sequence differs from germline, possibly due to a read error. The V call is TRBV11-2, the J call TRBJ2-5, with D possibly called TRBD1 or TRBD2 (6 bases each). The germline gives CDR1 SGHAT, CDR2 FQNNGV. The CDR3 is 13 amino acids. The CDR3 region has the DNA TGTGCCAGCAGCTTAGACGCGGGTCGGGGGCAACACTTC. It encodes CASSLDAGRGQHF.

The chain combines TRBV7-3 with TRBJ2-5; 11 positions agree with TRBD2. The germline V gene has CDR1 SGHTA and CDR2 FQGTGA. This CDR3 spans 14 amino acids. V shed 5 bases and J 4 bases; nucleotides not matched to a gene: 3. CDR3 amino acids: CASSNSGGAETQYF. The CDR3 DNA sequence: TGTGCCAGCAGCAATAGCGGGGGGGCAGAGACCCAGTACTTC.

The chain couples TRBV28 to TRBJ1-2; 8 nucleotides match TRBD1. V gave up 5 bases and J gave up 8 bases; unmatched junction bases: 7. Germline-derived CDR1 and CDR2 are MDHEN and SYDVKM. The length of the CDR3 is 13 residues. CDR3 DNA sequence: TGTGCCAGCAGTGCGACAGGGGCCGGGGGCTACACCTTC. It is translated as CASSATGAGGYTF.

This clone has only one observation. The chain carries TRBV2 and TRBJ1-4; D gene ambiguous. The CDR3 length is 15 residues. V was pared by 5 bases and J by 0 bases, with 10 bases between. CDR1 and CDR2 (germline): SNHLY, FYNNEI. This chain's CDR3 is CASSLEGATNEKLFF. CDR3 DNA sequence: TGTGCCAGCAGTCTCGAGGGAGCAACTAATGAAAAACTGTTTTTT.

Concerning this clone: One end of the junction fails to match germline, which may point to a read error. CDR3 coding DNA: TGTGCCAGCAGTCACTCGACTAGCGGGACCTCCGAGCAGTACTTC. Translation gives CASSHSTSGTSEQYF. V usage is TRBV6-5 and J usage is TRBJ2-7; 11 nucleotides align to TRBD2. Germline V CDR1 and CDR2: MNHEY, SVGAGI. This CDR3 spans 15 amino acids.

The chain links TRBV7-9 to TRBJ2-6; 7 bases are a match to TRBD1. The germline gives CDR1 SEHNR, CDR2 FQNEAQ (reference sequence). V shed 5 bases, J shed 0 bases, and the junction held 10 bases outside the gene matches. The length of the CDR3 is 18 residues. CDR3 in amino acids: CASSPRQGTYSGANVLTF. In DNA form, the CDR3 reads TGTGCCAGCAGCCCCAGACAGGGAACCTACTCTGGGGCCAACGTCCTGACTTTC.

The V gene is TRBV7-2, the J gene TRBJ1-6; D gene ambiguous. Germline V gives CDR1 SGHTA, CDR2 FQGNSA. CDR3 length: 15 residues. V dropped 1 base and J dropped 13 bases, with 17 bases sitting between them. The CDR3 nucleotides read TGTGCCAGCAGCTTAGAGTGGCAGGTCTTTTCTCCCCTCCACTTT. It codes for CASSLEWQVFSPLHF.

This clone was seen once. The V gene is TRBV29-1, the J gene TRBJ2-2; 11 nucleotides agree with TRBD1. Trimming took 4 bases from V and 6 from J; bases not matched to a gene: 13. Germline CDR1 reads SQVTM; CDR2 reads ANQGSEA. CDR3 length equals 17 residues. CDR3 amino acids: CSVVGTGGYSLAGELFF. CDR3 bases: TGCAGCGTTGTCGGGACAGGGGGATATAGTTTGGCCGGGGAGCTGTTTTTT.

The chain has TRBV29-1 and TRBJ1-4; 12 positions match TRBD1. The trim removed 4 bases at V and 7 bases at J, leaving 4 bases unmatched. Germline-derived CDR1 and CDR2 are SQVTM and ANQGSEA. The CDR3 has 14 amino acids. The chain's CDR3 is CSVGDRGLFEKLFF. Here the CDR3 DNA reads TGCAGCGTTGGGGACAGGGGGCTATTTGAAAAACTGTTTTTT.

Regarding this clone: Other DNA sequences in the same sample also yield this CDR3. V usage is TRBV18 and J usage is TRBJ1-6; D unresolved. The CDR3 runs to 13 residues. The V and J ends lost 2 bases and 8 bases respectively, with 7 bases between them. The germline CDR1 and CDR2 sequences are KGHSH and LQKENI. The CDR3 spells CASSPGLDSPLHF. Written as DNA, the CDR3 is TGTGCCAGCTCACCAGGGCTGGATTCACCCCTCCACTTT.

To note about this clone: This sample also contains other DNA sequences that code for the same CDR3. V usage is TRBV6-6 and J usage is TRBJ2-7; no clear D gene. The CDR3 runs to 14 residues. Trimming pared 0 bases from V and 2 bases from J, leaving 8 bases between. Per germline, CDR1 MNHNY and CDR2 SVGAGI (reference sequence). The CDR3 spells CASSYSWGPYEQYF. The CDR3 DNA reads TGTGCCAGCAGTTACTCATGGGGTCCCTACGAGCAGTACTTC.

This clone was counted once. In the same sample, other DNA sequences code for this CDR3. V usage is TRBV5-1 and J usage is TRBJ1-2, with 8 bases lining up with TRBD1. Per germline, CDR1 SGHRS and CDR2 YFSETQ. With 2 bases clipped from V and 4 bases from J, the junction kept 7 bases outside the gene matches. The CDR3 is 15 residues long. The chain's CDR3 is CASSFGQGAGYGYTF. CDR3 DNA sequence: TGCGCCAGCAGCTTTGGGCAGGGGGCTGGCTATGGCTACACCTTC. Full variable domain (rest looked up from reference TRBV5-1 and TRBJ1-2): KAGVTQTPRYLIKTRGQQVTLSCSPISGHRSVSWYQQTPGQGLQFLFEYFSETQRNKGNFPGRFSGRQFSNSRSEMNVSTLELGDSALYLCASSFGQGAGYGYTFGSGTRLTVV.

The V gene is TRBV6-4, the J gene TRBJ2-5; D uncertain. This CDR3 comprises 16 residues. Germline V gene lookup returns CDR1 MRHNA and CDR2 SNTAGT. V lost 3 bases and J 5 bases, leaving 19 bases between the germline ends. For the CDR3, the DNA is TGTGCCAGCAGTGAGATCCAAGGTGGGGAAGGGGAGACCCAGTACTTC. Its protein product is CASSEIQGGEGETQYF.

The V and J genes are TRBV1 and TRBJ2-5; the table's TRBD2 call for D was not verified on the DNA. TRBV1 is a documented pseudogene. The CDR3 runs 18 residues. In nucleotides, the CDR3 is TGCACCAGCAGTCTCACCGGACTAGCGGGGGCCAACCAAGAGACCCAGTACTTC. Protein: CTSSLTGLAGANQETQYF.

In DNA form, the CDR3 reads TGTGCCAGCAGCCGCCGGGTAGCGGGCATGGGGGATACGCAGTATTTT. It is translated as CASSRRVAGMGDTQYF. The V gene is TRBV6-6, the J gene TRBJ2-3; TRBD2 matches 7 bases. Trimming cost V 6 bases and J 6 bases; bases outside gene matches: 15. Germline V CDR1 and CDR2: MNHNY, SVGAGI (reference sequence). The length of the CDR3 is 16 residues.

The chain couples TRBV2 to TRBJ2-5, with 11 bases that match TRBD1. Trimming took 2 bases from V and 4 from J; bases not matched to a gene: 3. The CDR3 consists of 15 residues. Germline-derived CDR1 and CDR2 are SNHLY and FYNNEI. CDR3 residues: CASSERTGGSETQYF. The CDR3 nucleotides read TGTGCCAGCAGTGAAAGGACAGGGGGCTCAGAGACCCAGTACTTC.

The rearrangement uses TRBV28 and TRBJ1-5; possible D gene TRBD1, 6 bases. Trimming took off 6 bases at V and 2 bases at J, with 17 bases between the two ends. Germline CDR1 is MDHEN and CDR2 is SYDVKM. CDR3 length equals 16 residues. The DNA for the CDR3 is TGTGCCAGCAGATACCAGGGGAAAGTTGGCAATCAGCCCCAGCATTTT. Translating it yields CASRYQGKVGNQPQHF.

The rearrangement links TRBV14 to TRBJ2-5, with D tentatively TRBD2 (5 bases). V lost 4 bases, J lost 6 bases, and 6 bases lay in between. Germline values: CDR1 SGHDN, CDR2 FVKESK. The CDR3 consists of 11 residues. CDR3 coding DNA: TGTGCCAGCAGCCCGGGGAAGACCCAGTACTTC. Translation: CASSPGKTQYF.

This clone was seen only a few times. The same CDR3 arises from other DNA sequences in this sample as well. The V gene is TRBV5-1, the J gene TRBJ2-1; D is uncertain. Germline CDR1 is SGHRS and CDR2 is YFSETQ. Trimming left V 0 bases short and J 1 base short, with 5 bases between. The CDR3 spans 14 residues. The CDR3 loop reads CASSLGDSYNEQFF. Here the CDR3 DNA reads TGCGCCAGCAGCTTGGGGGATTCCTACAATGAGCAGTTCTTC.

This sequence joins TRBV30 and TRBJ1-6; the D is unclear. V lost 2 bases and J lost 7, with 21 bases in between. The CDR3 extends over 17 amino acids. Germline V CDR1 and CDR2: GTSNPN, SVGIG (reference sequence). The CDR3 nucleotides read TGTGCCTGGAGTCCTGCACGCACATCCGGGGTAAATTCACCCCTCCACTTT. Translating it yields CAWSPARTSGVNSPLHF. Full variable domain (rest looked up from reference TRBV30 and TRBJ1-6): SQTIHQWPATLVQPVGSPLSLECTVEGTSNPNLYWYRQAAGRGLQLLFYSVGIGQISSEVPQNLSASRPQDRQFILSSKKLLLSDSGFYLCAWSPARTSGVNSPLHFGNGTRLTVT.

This clone was recorded once. The chain's CDR3 is CASSQKYSFYNEQFF. As DNA, the CDR3 is TGCGCCAGCAGCCAGAAGTACTCGTTCTACAATGAGCAGTTCTTC. The chain links TRBV5-1 to TRBJ2-1, with D hard to call. The CDR3 totals 15 residues. Germline V gives CDR1 SGHRS, CDR2 YFSETQ. Trimming cost V 4 bases and J 3 bases, with 14 bases left between them.

This clone was detected only once. CDR3 nucleotides: TGTGCCAGCAGGGGGACAGGGGGCAGACTCTATGGCTACACCTTC. Its translation: CASRGTGGRLYGYTF. The chain combines TRBV2 with TRBJ1-2; 12 bases are a match to TRBD1. The CDR3 loop spans 15 amino acids. Germline CDR1 is SNHLY and CDR2 is FYNNEI. Losses at the gene ends were 6 bases for V and 4 bases for J; bases not matched to a gene: 6.